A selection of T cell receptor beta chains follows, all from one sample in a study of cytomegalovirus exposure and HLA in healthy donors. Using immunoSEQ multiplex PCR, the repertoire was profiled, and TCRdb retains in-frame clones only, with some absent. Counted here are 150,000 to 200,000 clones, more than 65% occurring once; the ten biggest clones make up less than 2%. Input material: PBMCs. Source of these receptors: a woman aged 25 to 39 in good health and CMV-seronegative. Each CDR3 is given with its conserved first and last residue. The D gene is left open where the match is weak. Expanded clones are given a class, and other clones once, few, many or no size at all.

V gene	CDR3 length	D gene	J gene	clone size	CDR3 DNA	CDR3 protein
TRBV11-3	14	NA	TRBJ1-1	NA	TGTGCCAGCAGCGAAGGGGTTGAGAACACTGAAGCTTTCTTT	CASSEGVENTEAFF
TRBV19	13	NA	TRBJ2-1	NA	TGTGCCAGTAGTATGGTTGTTTTCGGGGAGCAGTTCTTC	CASSMVVFGEQFF
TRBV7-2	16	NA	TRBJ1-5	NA	TGTGCCAGCAGCTTAGGTCCGGGGGTGCGCAATCAGCCCCAGCATTTT	CASSLGPGVRNQPQHF
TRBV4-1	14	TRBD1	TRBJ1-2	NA	TGCGCCAGCAGCCAAGCCGGGACAGGGCGAGGCTACACCTTC	CASSQAGTGRGYTF
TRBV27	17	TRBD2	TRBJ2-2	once	TGTGCCAGCAGCCGACTAGCGGGGGGGCCGGACACCGGGGAGCTGTTTTTT	CASSRLAGGPDTGELFF
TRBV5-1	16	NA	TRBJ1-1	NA	TGCGCCAGCAGCCCCACCCAGGGCCCCATGAACACTGAAGCTTTCTTT	CASSPTQGPMNTEAFF
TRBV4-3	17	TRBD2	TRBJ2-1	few	TGCGCCAGCAGCCAAGAAAGCGGACTAGCGGGAAGGTATGAGCAGTTCTTC	CASSQESGLAGRYEQFF
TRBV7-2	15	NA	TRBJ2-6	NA	TGTGCCAGCACCGTAGGGGTGCCTGGGGCCAACGTCCTGACTTTC	CASTVGVPGANVLTF
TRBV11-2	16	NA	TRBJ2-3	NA	TGTGCCAGCAGCTTAGCTTGGGGCCGAATCACAGATACGCAGTATTTT	CASSLAWGRITDTQYF
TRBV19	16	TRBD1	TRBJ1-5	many	TGTGCCAGTAGTATAGTAGGACAGGGGGCCGGTCAGCCCCAGCATTTT	CASSIVGQGAGQPQHF
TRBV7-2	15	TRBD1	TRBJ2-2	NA	TGTGCCAGCAGCTCGCCGGGACAGCTCACCGGGGAGCTGTTTTTT	CASSSPGQLTGELFF
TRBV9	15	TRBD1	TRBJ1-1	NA	TGTGCCAGCAGCGTAGGACAGGGATTGAACACTGAAGCTTTCTTT	CASSVGQGLNTEAFF
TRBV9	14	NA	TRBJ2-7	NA	TGTGCCAGCAGCGTAGGTTTAGGGGGTTACGAGCAGTACTTC	CASSVGLGGYEQYF
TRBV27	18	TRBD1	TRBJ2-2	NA	TGTGCCAGCAGTACACCTCCTCCGGGACAGGGGGGAGTCGGGGAGCTGTTTTTT	CASSTPPPGQGGVGELFF
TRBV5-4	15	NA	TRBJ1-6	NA	TGTGCCAGCAGCTTGAAGGCAGGCTATAATTCACCCCTCCACTTT	CASSLKAGYNSPLHF
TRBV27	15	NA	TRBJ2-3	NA	TGTGCCAGCAGTCACCGCTACAGGGAGACAGATACGCAGTATTTT	CASSHRYRETDTQYF
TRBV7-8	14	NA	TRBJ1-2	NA	TGTGCCAGCAGCTTGAGGAGTGGAAGCTATGGCTACACCTTC	CASSLRSGSYGYTF
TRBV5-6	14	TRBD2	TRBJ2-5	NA	TGTGCCAGCATTCTTAGCGGGGGGTGGGAGACCCAGTACTTC	CASILSGGWETQYF
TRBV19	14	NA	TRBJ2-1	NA	TGTGCCAGTACCGAAGGGGGGGCCTTAAATGAGCAGTTCTTC	CASTEGGALNEQFF
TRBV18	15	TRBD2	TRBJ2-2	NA	TGTGCCAGCTCACCTCTAGGACTAGTGAGGAGGGAGCTGTTTTTT	CASSPLGLVRRELFF
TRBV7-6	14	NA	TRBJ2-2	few	TGTGCCAGCAGCTCGGACACCAACACCGGGGAGCTGTTTTTT	CASSSDTNTGELFF
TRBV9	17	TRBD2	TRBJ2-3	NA	TGTGCCAGCAGCGCGGGACTAGCGGGAAGTCGCACAGATACGCAGTATTTT	CASSAGLAGSRTDTQYF
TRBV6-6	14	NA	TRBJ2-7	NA	TGTGCCAGCAGTTATAGCCTAGCAAGGAACGAGCAGTACTTC	CASSYSLARNEQYF
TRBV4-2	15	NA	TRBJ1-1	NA	TGTGCCAGCAGCCAAGCAGGACAGTTGCTAACTGAAGCTTTCTTT	CASSQAGQLLTEAFF
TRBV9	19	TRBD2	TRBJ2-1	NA	TGTGCCAGCAGCGTTCGCGGGACTAGCGGTTCCTCAGCCTACAATGAGCAGTTCTTC	CASSVRGTSGSSAYNEQFF
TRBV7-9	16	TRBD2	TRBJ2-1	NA	TGTGCCAGCAGCTTCCGTGAACTAGCGGGATACAATGAGCAGTTCTTC	CASSFRELAGYNEQFF
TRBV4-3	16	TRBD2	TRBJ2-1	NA	TGCGCCAGCAGCCTAGAACCGGGACTAGAAAACAATGAGCAGTTCTTC	CASSLEPGLENNEQFF
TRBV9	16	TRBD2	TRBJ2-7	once	TGTGCCAGCAGCGTAGCGGGGCGGGGGGGTCAGGACGAGCAGTACTTC	CASSVAGRGGQDEQYF
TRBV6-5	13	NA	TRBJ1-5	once	TGTGCCAGCACCGAGGGCAGAGGGCAGCCCCAGCATTTT	CASTEGRGQPQHF
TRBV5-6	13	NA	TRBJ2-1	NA	TGTGCCAGCAGCTTGGGACTCCACAATGAGCAGTTCTTC	CASSLGLHNEQFF
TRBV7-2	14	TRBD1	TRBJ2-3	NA	TGTGCCAGCAGCCTCAGACAGGGGACAGATACGCAGTATTTT	CASSLRQGTDTQYF
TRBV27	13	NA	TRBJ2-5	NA	TGTGCCAGCAGTTGGATGGCAGGGGAGACCCAGTACTTC	CASSWMAGETQYF
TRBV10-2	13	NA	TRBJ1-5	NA	TGCGCCAGCAGAAACAGGGTGAATCAGCCCCAGCATTTT	CASRNRVNQPQHF
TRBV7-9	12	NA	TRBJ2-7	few	TGTGCCAGCAGTAAGGGCGGGGACGAGCAGTACTTC	CASSKGGDEQYF
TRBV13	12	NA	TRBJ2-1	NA	TGTGCCAGCAGTCAACACCGGGACAAGCAGTTCTTC	CASSQHRDKQFF
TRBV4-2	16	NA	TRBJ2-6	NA	TGTGCCAGCAGCCTTCTGGCGGCTTCTGGGGCCAACGTCCTGACTTTC	CASSLLAASGANVLTF
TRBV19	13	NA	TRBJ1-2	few	TGTGCCAGTAGTTTCGTAACTAACTATGGCTACACCTTC	CASSFVTNYGYTF